The subject of this entry is one T cell receptor beta chain. Healthy donors served as the controls. They were matched for age and sex. Random hexamers primed reverse transcription of about 0.45 to 1 ug RNA. MiXCR, run by TCRdb on the immunoSEQ multiplex PCR reads, gives a single entry per CDR3 protein. The repertoire includes some 80,000 distinct CDR3 sequences, roughly 93% of them detected once, and 0.2% to 0.3% sits in the top ten. The record originates from a study of CD8 T cells in Susac syndrome. From germline, CDR1 is MNHEY and CDR2 SMNVEV (reference sequence). V lost 2 bases and J 2 bases, leaving 16 bases between the germline ends. The length of the CDR3 is 16 residues.

This chain uses TRBV27 with TRBJ2-7; D might be TRBD1 (5 bases). This clonotype was sampled from a human donor in good health. Sequencing was carried out using CD8+ T cells from PBMCs. In DNA, the CDR3 is TGTGCCAGCAGTTTAAGTTCTGGGGCTAGGGCCTACGAGCAGTACGTC. It translates to CASSLSSGARAYEQYV.